This T cell receptor beta chain was identified during a study of identifying expanded T cells in peripheral blood. TCRdb's table, derived via immunoSEQ multiplex PCR, lists solely in-frame clones and lacks some. The sample has about 110,000 clones; about 87% are singletons. General study results and limits: Clone count variance between roughly 2-week samples rose with total template count. Roughly 1.1 clones differed between technical replicates, versus approximately 16 and 19 over time.

Collection occurred without any documented infections or immune events in donors. To note about this clone: The antigen remains unidentified.

This CDR3 comprises 14 residues. Sequenced: blood. This clonotype was sampled from a person between 18 and 75 years old in good health. The V gene is TRBV21-1, the J gene TRBJ2-7; the table gives TRBD1 as D, unverified against the DNA. TRBV21-1 is flagged as a pseudogene. As DNA, the CDR3 is TGTGCCAGCAGCAAATCGGGCAGGGTGGAGGAGCAGTACTTC. It specifies CASSKSGRVEEQYF.